This entry lists 24 T cell receptor beta chains sequenced from one sample in a study of T-cell memory formation after mild COVID-19. TCRdb re-analysed the 5' RACE reads in MiXCR, keeping a single row per CDR3 protein. The profile covers 450,000 to 700,000 distinct CDR3 sequences, with more than 15% appearing a single time and around 12% taken by the ten largest. Input material: PBMCs or a T cell subset sorted from them (not recorded which). All receptors come from an adult woman who had mild COVID-19 (a few samples of this study predate the infection). Cell type and time point are not known.

The chain uses TRBV5-4 and TRBJ1-3; D is perhaps TRBD1 (5 bases). The CDR3 covers 15 residues. The germline V gene has CDR1 SGHNT and CDR2 YYREEE (reference sequence). V gave up 4 bases and J gave up 0 bases, with 11 bases separating them. The CDR3 here is CASSPDSHSGNTIYF. The CDR3 DNA is TGTGCCAGCAGCCCTGACAGCCACTCTGGAAACACCATATATTTT.

The rearrangement links TRBV5-4 to TRBJ2-2; TRBD2 matches at 9 bases. Germline V gives CDR1 SGHNT, CDR2 YYREEE (reference sequence). This CDR3 is 15 amino acids long. The V and J ends lost 2 bases and 4 bases, in that order; junction bases with no gene match: 3. The CDR3 sequence: CASSLGGRATGELFF. CDR3 nucleotides: TGTGCCAGCAGCTTAGGCGGGAGGGCCACCGGGGAGCTGTTTTTT.

A single count supports this clonotype. A read error may account for a junction end that differs from germline. The chain carries TRBV7-9 and TRBJ2-1, with a tentative D call TRBD1 (7 bases). Germline V lookup: CDR1 SEHNR, CDR2 FQNEAQ (reference sequence). The CDR3 has 17 amino acids. The CDR3 region is CASGFPYGGGMDNEQFF. The DNA of the CDR3 is TGTGCCAGCGGCTTCCCTTATGGAGGGGGCATGGACAATGAGCAGTTCTTC. Supplemented by reference TRBV7-9 and TRBJ2-1, the full variable domain reads DTGVSQNPRHKITKRGQNVTFRCDPISEHNRLYWYRQTLGQGPEFLTYFQNEAQLEKSRLLSDRFSAERPKGSFSTLEIQRTEQGDSAMYLCASGFPYGGGMDNEQFFGPGTRLTVL.

This chain links TRBV29-1 with TRBJ2-5, with 8 positions matching TRBD2. The germline gives CDR1 SQVTM, CDR2 ANQGSEA. V shed 5 bases, J shed 4 bases, and the junction held 9 bases outside the gene matches. The CDR3 has 14 amino acids. The CDR3 reads CSVYGTGGRETQYF. DNA for the CDR3: TGCAGCGTTTATGGTACGGGGGGGCGAGAGACCCAGTACTTC.

The DNA for the CDR3 is TGTGCCAGCAGCTTAACAGCTGGGCCACCTGGAAACACCATATATTTT. Its translation is CASSLTAGPPGNTIYF. This sequence joins TRBV7-3 and TRBJ1-3; D call uncertain. The CDR3 totals 16 residues. V was shortened by 0 bases and J by 2 bases, with 11 bases between the two germline ends. Per the germline V gene, CDR1 is SGHTA and CDR2 is FQGTGA.

This clonotype was counted only a few times. The chain combines TRBV24-1 with TRBJ2-1; 8 bases agree with TRBD2. In germline, CDR1 is KGHDR, CDR2 SFDVKD. The CDR3 loop spans 16 amino acids. Losses at the gene ends were 4 bases for V and 5 bases for J; bases not matched to a gene: 9. In nucleotides, the CDR3 is TGTGCCACCAGTGAGGGAAGCGGGAGAGAGGACAATGAGCAGTTCTTC. Encoded protein: CATSEGSGREDNEQFF.

This clonotype was observed a few times. The chain uses TRBV7-9 and TRBJ1-5; D unclear. Trimming shortened V by 1 base and J by 2 bases, and 15 bases separated the two germline ends. Germline V lookup: CDR1 SEHNR, CDR2 FQNEAQ (reference sequence). This CDR3 is built from 17 residues. The CDR3 DNA is TGTGCCAGCAGCTTAGAGGGCGTGGGGTGGGGCAATCAGCCCCAGCATTTT. It codes for CASSLEGVGWGNQPQHF.

The chain is built from TRBV7-3 and TRBJ2-2; D unclear. Deletions cut 2 bases from V and 6 bases from J, with 10 bases between. Germline CDR1 is SGHTA and CDR2 is FQGTGA. The CDR3 runs to 14 residues. CDR3 nucleotide sequence: TGTGCCAGCAGCTTAGGAGAGGCGGCCGGGGAGCTGTTTTTT. It yields the protein CASSLGEAAGELFF.

The chain recombines TRBV10-3 with TRBJ2-1; D not resolved. Trimming left V 2 bases short and J 5 bases short, with 4 bases between. The CDR3 runs 12 residues. Germline loops: CDR1 ENHRY, CDR2 SYGVKD. CDR3 nucleotides: TGTGCCATCAGTGAGGCCGACAATGAGCAGTTCTTC. It encodes CAISEADNEQFF.

There are a few counts of this clonotype. This rearrangement joins TRBV29-1 to TRBJ2-3, with D perhaps matching TRBD1 or TRBD2 (6 bases each). Trimming removed 4 bases at V and 6 bases at J, with 11 bases between. Germline V gives CDR1 SQVTM, CDR2 ANQGSEA. The CDR3 extends over 12 amino acids. Here the CDR3 reads CSVVGGGDTQYF. CDR3 coding DNA: TGCAGCGTTGTCGGGGGCGGGGATACGCAGTATTTT.

This sequence joins TRBV18 and TRBJ1-1; D is possibly TRBD1 (6 bases). The V end lost 3 bases, the J end lost 6 bases, and 17 bases lay between the germline ends. Germline CDR1 reads KGHSH; CDR2 reads LQKENI. CDR3 length: 15 amino acids. The CDR3, as DNA: TGTGCCAGCTCACCGGGAAGGGGGTTCGCCTCTGAAGCTTTCTTT. Protein: CASSPGRGFASEAFF.

This clonotype was seen more than once but under ten times. CDR3 sequence reads: CASSLGHRVSSYEQYF. The CDR3 DNA sequence: TGTGCCAGCAGCTTAGGTCACAGGGTTAGCTCCTACGAGCAGTACTTC. The genes are TRBV11-2 and TRBJ2-7; TRBD1 is a possible D gene (6 bases). CDR1 SGHAT and CDR2 FQNNGV come from the germline V gene. V was trimmed by 1 base and J by 0 bases, leaving 13 bases between them. The CDR3 totals 16 residues.

This clonotype was recorded many times. V is TRBV12-3 or TRBV12-4 and J is TRBJ1-2; D call uncertain. The CDR3 covers 13 residues. V shed 0 bases and J shed 7 bases, with 9 bases lying between them. The CDR3 loop reads CASSLAGNAGYTF. Written as DNA, the CDR3 is TGTGCCAGCAGTTTAGCCGGGAACGCTGGCTACACCTTC.

The chain is built from TRBV2 and TRBJ1-5; maybe TRBD1 (6 bases). This CDR3 spans 16 amino acids. Germline assignment: CDR1 SNHLY and CDR2 FYNNEI. V lost 4 bases, J lost 1 base, and 14 bases lay in between. The CDR3 DNA reads TGTGCCAGCAGTGCCTCTCGAACAGGGAGCAATCAGCCCCAGCATTTT. Its protein product is CASSASRTGSNQPQHF. The full variable domain, completed using reference TRBV2 and TRBJ1-5, is EPEVTQTPSHQVTQMGQEVILRCVPISNHLYFYWYRQILGQKVEFLVSFYNNEISEKSEIFDDQFSVERPDGSNFTLKIRSTKLEDSAMYFCASSASRTGSNQPQHFGDGTRLSIL.

This clonotype was found many times. The chain links TRBV7-9 to TRBJ2-3; D remains ambiguous. The CDR3 totals 16 residues. CDR1 and CDR2 from the germline V gene are SEHNR and FQNEAQ (reference sequence). Trimming stripped 4 bases from V and 0 bases from J, with 14 bases between. CDR3 nucleotides: TGTGCCAGCAGCTCCCGGGCCTTTACTAGCACAGATACGCAGTATTTT. It is translated as CASSSRAFTSTDTQYF.

There are a few counts of this clonotype. This chain joins TRBV5-5 and TRBJ2-3; tentative D call: TRBD1 (8 bases). The CDR3 has 16 amino acids. Germline CDR1 reads SGHKS; CDR2 reads YYEKEE (reference sequence). Trimming left V 0 bases short and J 6 bases short, with 17 bases between. The CDR3 loop reads CASSLARQGRADTQYF. Written as DNA, the CDR3 is TGTGCCAGCAGCTTGGCCAGACAGGGGAGGGCGGATACGCAGTATTTT. Together with reference TRBV5-5 and TRBJ2-3, the CDR3 gives the full variable domain: DAGVTQSPTHLIKTRGQQVTLRCSPISGHKSVSWYQQVLGQGPQFIFQYYEKEERGRGNFPDRFSARQFPNYSSELNVNALLLGDSALYLCASSLARQGRADTQYFGPGTRLTVL.

The sample holds a few counts of this clonotype. The chain combines TRBV30 with TRBJ2-3; no firm D call. Deletions cut 5 bases from V and 0 bases from J, with 12 bases between. There are 14 residues in the CDR3. CDR1 is GTSNPN and CDR2 is SVGIG in the germline V gene (reference sequence). The CDR3 DNA reads TGTGCCTGGTGGGCCAGAGCTAGCACAGATACGCAGTATTTT. It specifies CAWWARASTDTQYF. The full variable domain, its missing parts supplied by reference TRBV30 and TRBJ2-3, is SQTIHQWPATLVQPVGSPLSLECTVEGTSNPNLYWYRQAAGRGLQLLFYSVGIGQISSEVPQNLSASRPQDRQFILSSKKLLLSDSGFYLCAWWARASTDTQYFGPGTRLTVL.

This chain links TRBV20-1 with TRBJ2-1; 9 nucleotides match TRBD1. The V gene's germline CDR1 is DFQATT and CDR2 SNEGSKA (reference sequence). V shed 5 bases and J 4 bases; nucleotides not matched to a gene: 9. This CDR3 is 15 amino acids long. The CDR3 nucleotides read TGCAGTGCTCCGGGCGGGACAGGGCATTACAATGAGCAGTTCTTC. Its translation is CSAPGGTGHYNEQFF.

The genes are TRBV30 and TRBJ2-7; D not resolved. Trimming removed 3 bases at V and 2 bases at J, with 11 bases between. The CDR3 covers 13 residues. Germline V gives CDR1 GTSNPN, CDR2 SVGIG (reference sequence). CDR3 bases: TGTGCCTGGAGAGGCCTACCAGCCTACGAGCAGTACTTC. Its translation is CAWRGLPAYEQYF.

The gene calls are TRBV5-1 and TRBJ2-7; no firm D call. Germline values: CDR1 SGHRS, CDR2 YFSETQ. The V and J ends lost 0 bases and 4 bases respectively, with 11 bases between them. CDR3 size: 14 residues. CDR3 loop: CASSLGQDLYEQYF. The CDR3 DNA is TGCGCCAGCAGCTTGGGTCAGGACCTGTACGAGCAGTACTTC.

This clonotype has a handful of counts. The genes are TRBV7-2 and TRBJ1-5; TRBD1 agrees at 10 bases. The V and J ends lost 5 bases and 4 bases, in that order; junction bases with no gene match: 5. The CDR3 has 15 residues. Germline values: CDR1 SGHTA, CDR2 FQGNSA. The CDR3 DNA sequence: TGTGCCAGCAGCCCACGGACAGGGGGAAATCAGCCCCAGCATTTT. Translated, it gives CASSPRTGGNQPQHF.

This clonotype was seen many times. The J gene is TRBJ1-3, the V gene TRBV20-1, with D unresolved. V was cut by 5 bases and J by 2 bases, with 7 bases left in between. CDR3 length: 12 amino acids. Germline V gene sequence: CDR1 DFQATT, CDR2 SNEGSKA (reference sequence). This CDR3 is CSARSAGNTIYF. The CDR3 nucleotides read TGCAGTGCTCGATCGGCTGGAAACACCATATATTTT.

The genes are TRBV7-2 and TRBJ2-3, with D possibly matching TRBD2 (7 bases). V dropped 4 bases and J dropped 1 base, with 15 bases sitting between them. CDR3 length equals 16 residues. Looked up from germline, CDR1 is SGHTA and CDR2 is FQGNSA. CDR3 residues: CASSSGRGAGTDTQYF. The CDR3 region has the DNA TGTGCCAGCAGCTCAGGGAGGGGGGCAGGCACAGATACGCAGTATTTT.

V and J are TRBV6-1 and TRBJ1-5, with a tentative D call TRBD1 (5 bases). Germline-derived CDR1 and CDR2 are MNHNS and SASEGT. The CDR3 loop spans 15 amino acids. Trimming removed 1 base at V and 2 bases at J, with 9 bases between. The CDR3 loop is CASSEVDSRNQPQHF. The CDR3 DNA reads TGTGCCAGCAGTGAAGTCGACAGCCGCAATCAGCCCCAGCATTTT.